This TCR beta chain was profiled in a study of blood T cell repertoires in COVID-19. Overall study: Sample material is recorded as cDNA or gDNA derived from T cells, B-cell-depleted T cells, or PBMCs.

This table comes from immunoSEQ multiplex PCR, and its TCRdb copy is limited to in-frame clones, with some not included. The table records around 99,000 clones, roughly 78% of them present only once. With 1 base removed from V and 0 bases from J, the gap between germline ends came to 7 bases. The CDR3 is 15 residues long. CDR1 KGHSH and CDR2 LQKENI come from the germline V gene. The V gene is TRBV18, the J gene TRBJ2-1, with TRBD1 as a possible D gene (6 bases). The sequenced material came from peripheral blood. This sequence originates from a woman of 80 years or more with active or convalescent COVID-19. The CDR3 region is CASSPRGGSYNEQFF. DNA for the CDR3: TGTGCCAGCTCACCACGAGGGGGCTCCTACAATGAGCAGTTCTTC.